This TCR beta chain stems from a study of T cells in Graves' hyperthyroidism and ophthalmopathy. For the diagnoses, clinical symptoms, serum thyroxine and TRAb, thyroid ultrasound and orbital computed tomography were used. The CDR3 length is 13 residues. V shed 4 bases and J shed 4 bases, with 11 bases lying between them. Germline values: CDR1 SGHRS, CDR2 YFSETQ. From RNA transcripts, TCR beta CDR3 regions were amplified. Carried out on the TCR CDR3, a first-round RT-PCR used the HTBI primer set. One entry per CDR3 protein results from TCRdb running MiXCR on the multiplex PCR reads. The data contain around 350,000 distinct CDR3 sequences, roughly 15% of them singletons.

The sequence was collected from a woman between 55 and 75 years old with Graves' ophthalmopathy. The chain uses TRBV5-1 and TRBJ1-2; D not resolved. What was sequenced was blood. DNA for the CDR3: TGCGCCAGCAGCCGCGAAGGGCCCTATGGCTACACCTTC. Protein sequence: CASSREGPYGYTF.